The 4 T cell receptor beta chains below all came from one sample that was sequenced in a study of T cell responses to AZD1222 COVID-19 vaccine. This table comes from immunoSEQ multiplex PCR, and its TCRdb copy is limited to in-frame clones, with some not included. Of roughly 160,000 clones listed, roughly 92% were seen once; the top ten hold roughly 1.5%. The sample consisted of peripheral blood, taken on day 0 of AZD1222 vaccination. These TCRs come from an adult in good health.

The chain combines TRBV5-4 with TRBJ1-6; 7 bases match TRBD1. Losses at the gene ends were 3 bases for V and 2 bases for J; bases not matched to a gene: 14. Germline V gene lookup returns CDR1 SGHNT and CDR2 YYREEE (reference sequence). The length of the CDR3 is 19 residues. The CDR3 loop is CASSSLLVPGQPYNSPLHF. The CDR3 nucleotides are TGTGCCAGCAGCTCACTCCTAGTCCCGGGACAGCCCTATAATTCACCCCTCCACTTT.

V and J are TRBV12-3 or TRBV12-4 and TRBJ1-2, with D perhaps TRBD1 (5 bases). There are 12 residues in the CDR3. V was trimmed by 7 bases and J by 7 bases, leaving 13 bases between them. CDR3 DNA: TGTGCCAGCACCCGTGGGGGTAGTGGCTACACCTTC. This translates into CASTRGGSGYTF.

The chain links TRBV3-1 (or the pseudogene TRBV3-2) to TRBJ1-6; D call uncertain. The CDR3 sequence is 15 residues long. Trimming pared 4 bases from V and 6 bases from J, leaving 13 bases between. The V gene's germline CDR1 is LGHDT and CDR2 YNNKEL (reference sequence). CDR3 DNA sequence: TGTGCCAGCAGCCTAGGACGGCGGATTAATTCACCCCTCCACTTT. Translated, it gives CASSLGRRINSPLHF.

The J gene is TRBJ1-5, the V gene TRBV6-2 or TRBV6-3; possible D gene TRBD1, 5 bases. Germline V gives CDR1 MNHEY, CDR2 SVGEGT. The CDR3 covers 13 residues. Trimming left V 4 bases short and J 5 bases short, with 9 bases between. DNA of the CDR3: TGTGCCAGCAGTTCTTGGGGGGATCAGCCCCAGCATTTT. Residues: CASSSWGDQPQHF.